This entry describes one T cell receptor (beta chain). The data originate from a study of T cell repertoires in cytomegalovirus infection. TCRdb re-called the reads through MiXCR, storing one row per CDR3 protein. The data contain fewer than 400,000 distinct CDR3 sequences, over 15% of them singletons. Trimming pared 0 bases from V and 8 bases from J, leaving 13 bases between. This CDR3 spans 14 amino acids. Germline-derived CDR1 and CDR2 are MGHRA and YSYEKL. The sample was PBMCs. This TCR derives from a human donor in good health (CMV status not recorded). Some clones in this sample may be carry-over from other donors' samples. The V and J genes are TRBV4-1 and TRBJ1-2; D remains ambiguous. The CDR3 is CASSQEWVGYGYTF. In DNA, the CDR3 is TGCGCCAGCAGCCAAGAATGGGTAGGGTACGGCTACACCTTC.